The present TCR beta chain was sequenced within a study of blood T cell repertoires in COVID-19. Study information: Collection of acute and convalescent COVID-19 samples took place in the United States, Italy and Spain.

Authors' data handling: Counts of nucleated cells, estimated from reference gene primer amplification, were obtained. The method was immunoSEQ multiplex PCR; TCRdb's version includes in-frame clones alone and lacks a portion of them. V, J and clone size reflect that table, while D and trimming were determined from the DNA. The sample holds over 200,000 clones; 90% are singletons and the top ten take less than 3.5%. This CDR3 region has 14 residues. The germline V gene has CDR1 LGHDT and CDR2 YNNKEL (reference sequence). Trimming cost V 1 base and J 5 bases; bases outside gene matches: 4. The chain employs TRBV3-1 (or the pseudogene TRBV3-2) and TRBJ1-1, with 7 bases matching TRBD1. Sequencing was carried out using peripheral blood. The clonotype was recovered from a young man with COVID-19, enrolled during active disease. The DNA for the CDR3 is TGTGCCAGCAGCCAAGTTTCAGGGGGGACTGAAGCTTTCTTT. Translation gives CASSQVSGGTEAFF.